This TCR beta chain was observed in a study of a mutant IDH1 vaccine in newly diagnosed glioma. Study at large: Sex distribution of treated patients was approximately 62% male and approximately 38% female; mean age was about 40 years. Visit V12 happened at week 35; visit V13 happened at week 47.

Whole-study findings and limits: Pseudoprogression appeared unlinked to shifts in leading peripheral T cell clonotypes.

Time point described: week 35, safety follow-up. Doses of 300 ug of mutant IDH1 20-mer peptide were given with topical imiquimod. New WHO grade 3 or 4 astrocytomas that were IDH1-mutant and ATRX-lost occurred in the donors. A remark on this clone: Its antigen is still unknown.

The CDR3 is 14 amino acids. J lost 9 bases, V lost 6 bases, and 13 bases had no gene match. Germline CDR1 reads MNHEY; CDR2 reads SVGAGI. Profiling relied on immunoSEQ multiplex PCR, and the TCRdb table lists in-frame clones only, not all of them. Here the sample spans some 61,000 clones, more than 70% being singletons. This sample comprised PBMCs, obtained from a glioma patient whose treatment included an IDH1 peptide vaccine. V is TRBV6-5 and J is TRBJ2-7; 8 nucleotides agree with TRBD1. The sequence was obtained from a man younger than 35 with glioma. This CDR3 reads CASRPGGAPGGQYF. CDR3 nucleotide sequence: TGTGCCAGCAGACCAGGGGGCGCCCCTGGTGGGCAGTACTTC.